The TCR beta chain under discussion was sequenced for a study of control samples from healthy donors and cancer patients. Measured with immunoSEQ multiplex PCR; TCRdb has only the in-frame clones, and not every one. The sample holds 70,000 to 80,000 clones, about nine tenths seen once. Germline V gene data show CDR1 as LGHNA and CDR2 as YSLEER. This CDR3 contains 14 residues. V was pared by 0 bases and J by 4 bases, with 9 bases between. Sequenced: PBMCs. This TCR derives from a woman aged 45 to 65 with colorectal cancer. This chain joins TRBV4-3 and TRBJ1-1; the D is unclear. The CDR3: CASSQEPLSTEAFF. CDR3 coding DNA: TGCGCCAGCAGCCAAGAGCCCCTGTCCACTGAAGCTTTCTTT.